These 24 T cell receptor beta chains originate from one sample sequenced in a study of T cells in localized non-small cell lung cancer. Using immunoSEQ multiplex PCR, the repertoire was profiled, and TCRdb retains in-frame clones only, with some absent. This sample has about 11,000 clones, with roughly 90% found just once. The source was peripheral blood, collected before any cancer treatment. These receptors were obtained from a male donor aged 60 or over with stage III lung adenocarcinoma.

The chain joins TRBV27 to TRBJ2-2; D not resolved. CDR1 and CDR2 from the germline V gene are MNHEY and SMNVEV (reference sequence). The V gene lost 3 bases and the J gene lost 1 base, with 9 bases spanning the gap. The CDR3 consists of 15 residues. The CDR3 loop is CASSFLTRNTGELFF. Here the CDR3 DNA reads TGTGCCAGCAGTTTCTTGACGAGGAACACCGGGGAGCTGTTTTTT.

The J gene is TRBJ2-1, the V gene TRBV5-6; D is possibly TRBD1 or TRBD2 (7 bases each). There are 15 residues in the CDR3. V was cut by 2 bases and J by 9 bases, with 18 bases left in between. Per germline, CDR1 SGHDT and CDR2 YYEEEE. The DNA for the CDR3 is TGTGCCAGCAGCTTAATCGACAGGGAGGGCAGTGAGCAGTTCTTC. Translation gives CASSLIDREGSEQFF. The whole variable domain, remainder taken from reference TRBV5-6 and TRBJ2-1, is DAGVTQSPTHLIKTRGQQVTLRCSPKSGHDTVSWYQQALGQGPQFIFQYYEEEERQRGNFPDRFSGHQFPNYSSELNVNALLLGDSALYLCASSLIDREGSEQFFGPGTRLTVL.

V is TRBV5-1 and J is TRBJ2-1, with 11 positions matching TRBD1. J was trimmed by 9 bases and V by 1 base; bases with no gene match: 9. CDR1 SGHRS and CDR2 YFSETQ come from the germline V gene. The CDR3 has 16 amino acids. CDR3 DNA sequence: TGCGCCAGCAGCTTGTATGGGACAGGGGGGGCGGGTGAGCAGTTCTTC. Residues: CASSLYGTGGAGEQFF.

The rearrangement uses TRBV19 and TRBJ2-3, with 8 nucleotides matching TRBD2. Unmatched junction bases numbered 11, after V lost 7 bases and J lost 2 bases. This CDR3 region has 16 residues. In germline, CDR1 is LNHDA, CDR2 SQIVND (reference sequence). In DNA, the CDR3 is TGTGCCAGTACCGAAACCGGGACTAGAATCACAGATACGCAGTATTTT. Translation: CASTETGTRITDTQYF. The whole variable domain, filled in from reference TRBV19 and TRBJ2-3, reads DGGITQSPKYLFRKEGQNVTLSCEQNLNHDAMYWYRQDPGQGLRLIYYSQIVNDFQKGDIAEGYSVSREKKESFPLTVTSAQKNPTAFYLCASTETGTRITDTQYFGPGTRLTVL.

The gene calls are TRBV7-2 and TRBJ1-2; 9 positions match TRBD1. V trimming: 1 base; J trimming: 7 bases; junction bases outside the gene matches: 4. The CDR3 totals 14 residues. CDR1 is SGHTA, CDR2 FQGNSA, per germline. This CDR3 reads CASSLDGQGSGYTF. CDR3 coding DNA: TGTGCCAGCAGCTTAGACGGACAGGGGAGTGGCTACACCTTC. Full variable domain (remainder filled in from reference TRBV7-2 and TRBJ1-2): GAGVSQSPSNKVTEKGKDVELRCDPISGHTALYWYRQSLGQGLEFLIYFQGNSAPDKSGLPSDRFSAERTGGSVSTLTIQRTQQEDSAVYLCASSLDGQGSGYTFGSGTRLTVV.

This clone occurred once. This chain joins TRBV9 and TRBJ2-2, with 7 bases identical to TRBD2. CDR3 length: 15 residues. Germline CDR1 is SGDLS and CDR2 is YYNGEE. The J segment lost 2 bases and the V segment lost 2 bases, leaving 3 bases of the junction unmatched. CDR3 loop: CASSVGLHNTGELFF. The CDR3 DNA follows: TGTGCCAGCAGCGTGGGACTACACAACACCGGGGAGCTGTTTTTT. The whole variable domain, filled in from reference TRBV9 and TRBJ2-2, reads DSGVTQTPKHLITATGQRVTLRCSPRSGDLSVYWYQQSLDQGLQFLIQYYNGEERAKGNILERFSAQQFPDLHSELNLSSLELGDSALYFCASSVGLHNTGELFFGEGSRLTVL.

This clone was detected a few times. This sequence joins TRBV5-1 and TRBJ1-3, with TRBD1 as a possible D gene (6 bases). The CDR3 consists of 15 residues. V was pared by 4 bases and J by 2 bases, with 13 bases between. Germline loops: CDR1 SGHRS, CDR2 YFSETQ. The CDR3 loop reads CASSQRTDTGNTIYF. For the CDR3, the DNA is TGCGCCAGCAGCCAGCGGACAGATACTGGAAACACCATATATTTT.

This clone appeared a single time. The chain is built from TRBV7-8 and TRBJ2-1; D is uncertain. CDR1 SGHVS and CDR2 FQNEAQ come from the germline V gene. This CDR3 region has 12 residues. V was clipped by 3 bases and J by 4 bases, with 4 bases between them. The CDR3 nucleotides are TGTGCCAGCAGCTTCGGGTACAATGAGCAGTTCTTC. Translating it yields CASSFGYNEQFF.

CDR3 sequence: CASSYRRLGNQPQHF. CDR3 sequence (DNA): TGTGCCAGCAGTTACCGCAGGCTGGGCAATCAGCCCCAGCATTTT. V gene TRBV6-5 combines with J gene TRBJ1-5; D not resolved. Germline assignment: CDR1 MNHEY and CDR2 SVGAGI. The CDR3 length is 15 residues. V lost 2 bases and J 2 bases, leaving 10 bases between the germline ends.

This chain uses TRBV4-2 with TRBJ2-7, with 8 bases identical to TRBD2. V lost 2 bases, J lost 0 bases, and 6 bases stayed unmatched. The CDR3 runs to 16 residues. Germline-derived CDR1 and CDR2 are LGHNA and YNFKEQ. DNA of the CDR3: TGTGCCAGCAGCCAAATGACTAGCGTCAGCTCCTACGAGCAGTACTTC. Amino acid sequence: CASSQMTSVSSYEQYF.

V usage is TRBV7-2 and J usage is TRBJ2-1; 8 bases match TRBD1. V trimming: 2 bases; J trimming: 5 bases; junction bases outside the gene matches: 17. From germline, CDR1 is SGHTA and CDR2 FQGNSA. CDR3 length: 19 amino acids. In DNA, the CDR3 is TGTGCCAGCAGCTTAACTCGCGGCAGGGGGCGCACCCGGGACAATGAGCAGTTCTTC. The encoded protein is CASSLTRGRGRTRDNEQFF.

This chain connects TRBV5-8 to TRBJ2-3, with 11 bases fitting TRBD2. In germline, CDR1 is SGHTS, CDR2 YDEGEE. Trimming removed 0 bases from V and 2 bases from J; junction bases left unmatched: 2. The CDR3 length is 16 residues. The CDR3 here is CASSLGLAGTTDTQYF. The CDR3 DNA reads TGTGCCAGCAGCTTGGGACTAGCGGGAACCACAGATACGCAGTATTTT.

The table lists this clone with a count of one. The chain recombines TRBV4-1 with TRBJ2-1; 9 bases agree with TRBD2. In germline, CDR1 is MGHRA, CDR2 YSYEKL. With V trimmed by 3 bases and J by 0 bases, 3 bases remained unmatched. The CDR3 extends over 16 amino acids. CDR3 amino acids: CASSHRLAASYNEQFF. DNA of the CDR3: TGCGCCAGCAGCCACCGACTAGCGGCCTCCTACAATGAGCAGTTCTTC.

The rearrangement joins TRBV29-1 to TRBJ2-7; TRBD1 is a possible D gene (5 bases). Per the germline V gene, CDR1 is SQVTM and CDR2 is ANQGSEA. Trimming shortened V by 4 bases and J by 7 bases, and 11 bases separated the two germline ends. The CDR3 has 11 residues. The CDR3 loop is CSVVRGGEQYF. The DNA for the CDR3 is TGCAGCGTTGTAAGGGGTGGGGAGCAGTACTTC.

The DNA for the CDR3 is TGTGCCAGCAGCTCCCCGGATGATACGCAGTATTTT. Protein product: CASSSPDDTQYF. The chain combines TRBV13 with TRBJ2-3; no firm D call. Germline values: CDR1 PRHDT, CDR2 FYEKMQ (reference sequence). Trimming took off 4 bases at V and 6 bases at J, with 8 bases between the two ends. The CDR3 covers 12 residues. Looking up the rest from reference TRBV13 and TRBJ2-3 gives the full variable domain: AAGVIQSPRHLIKEKRETATLKCYPIPRHDTVYWYQQGPGQDPQFLISFYEKMQSDKGSIPDRFSAQQFSDYHSELNMSSLELGDSALYFCASSSPDDTQYFGPGTRLTVL.

This chain joins TRBV5-1 and TRBJ2-5; possibly TRBD1 or TRBD2 for D (5 bases each). CDR3 length: 14 residues. Trimming took 0 bases from V and 4 from J, leaving 10 bases between them. Germline V lookup: CDR1 SGHRS, CDR2 YFSETQ. CDR3 region: CASSLAGARETQYF. The DNA of the CDR3 is TGCGCCAGCAGCTTGGCCGGGGCTCGAGAGACCCAGTACTTC. The full variable domain, rest sourced from reference TRBV5-1 and TRBJ2-5, is KAGVTQTPRYLIKTRGQQVTLSCSPISGHRSVSWYQQTPGQGLQFLFEYFSETQRNKGNFPGRFSGRQFSNSRSEMNVSTLELGDSALYLCASSLAGARETQYFGPGTRLLVL.

The rearrangement uses TRBV10-3 and TRBJ2-1; possibly TRBD2 for D (6 bases). Trimming left V 10 bases short and J 4 bases short, with 11 bases between. The CDR3 consists of 12 residues. Germline V gene data show CDR1 as ENHRY and CDR2 as SYGVKD. CDR3 loop: CATSGLYNEQFF. The CDR3 bases are TGTGCCACATCAGGACTATACAATGAGCAGTTCTTC.

The rearrangement links TRBV6-5 to TRBJ1-1, with D uncertain. Germline values: CDR1 MNHEY, CDR2 SVGAGI. This CDR3 region has 13 residues. Trimming cost V 9 bases and J 1 base, with 12 bases left between them. The chain's CDR3 is CASLPSGNTEAFF. The CDR3 DNA reads as TGTGCCAGTCTCCCGAGCGGGAACACTGAAGCTTTCTTT.

Only one count was recorded for this clone. A read error may produce the germline difference seen at one junction end. This chain joins TRBV15 and TRBJ2-5, with TRBD2 matching over 12 bases. The CDR3 loop spans 15 amino acids. Germline-derived CDR1 and CDR2 are LNHNV and YYDKDF (reference sequence). CDR3 amino acids: CATSRDGLAGGEGDF. CDR3 bases: TGTGCCACCAGCAGAGATGGGCTAGCGGGAGGGGAGGGTGACTTC.

This clone was observed a few times. The chain couples TRBV29-1 to TRBJ2-2, with D hard to call. Deletions cut 4 bases from V and 7 bases from J, with 13 bases between. The length of the CDR3 is 13 residues. Germline V CDR1 and CDR2: SQVTM, ANQGSEA. DNA for the CDR3: TGCAGCGTTGTGCTATCCTCACTCGGGGAGCTGTTTTTT. Amino acid sequence: CSVVLSSLGELFF.

This rearrangement joins TRBV11-1 to TRBJ1-1; possible D gene TRBD1, 5 bases. This CDR3 is 13 amino acids long. Germline values: CDR1 SGHAT, CDR2 FQDESV (reference sequence). V was shortened by 8 bases and J by 11 bases, with 21 bases between the two germline ends. The CDR3, as DNA: TGTGCCAGCGCTTATGTCGGGGGGAGGTGGGCTTTCTTT. As protein: CASAYVGGRWAFF.

This rearrangement joins TRBV7-2 to TRBJ1-3; D is ambiguous. This CDR3 comprises 15 residues. Germline V gene data show CDR1 as SGHTA and CDR2 as FQGNSA. Trimming took 1 base from V and 0 from J, leaving 7 bases between them. The CDR3 nucleotides are TGTGCCAGCAGCTTAGGAATGCGCTCTGGAAACACCATATATTTT. Its protein product is CASSLGMRSGNTIYF.

This clone was recorded once. The chain uses TRBV15 and TRBJ1-2, with a possible D match to TRBD1 (5 bases). The germline V gene has CDR1 LNHNV and CDR2 YYDKDF (reference sequence). The CDR3 has 13 residues. The chain's CDR3 is CVTRDEAGYGYTF. As DNA, the CDR3 is TGTGTTACACGGGACGAAGCGGGCTATGGCTACACCTTC. Full variable domain (missing parts from reference TRBV15 and TRBJ1-2): DAMVIQNPRYQVTQFGKPVTLSCSQTLNHNVMYWYQQKSSQAPKLLFHYYDKDFNNEADTPDNFQSRRPNTSFCFLDIRSPGLGDTAMYLCVTRDEAGYGYTFGSGTRLTVV.

Turning to this clone: Other DNA sequences within the sample encode an identical CDR3. This chain links TRBV19 with TRBJ2-2; a weak D match, TRBD1 (6 bases). V dropped 7 bases and J dropped 1 base, with 7 bases sitting between them. CDR3 length equals 13 residues. Per the germline V gene, CDR1 is LNHDA and CDR2 is SQIVND (reference sequence). The CDR3 spells CASNRVNTGELFF. CDR3 in DNA: TGTGCCAGTAACAGGGTGAACACCGGGGAGCTGTTTTTT.